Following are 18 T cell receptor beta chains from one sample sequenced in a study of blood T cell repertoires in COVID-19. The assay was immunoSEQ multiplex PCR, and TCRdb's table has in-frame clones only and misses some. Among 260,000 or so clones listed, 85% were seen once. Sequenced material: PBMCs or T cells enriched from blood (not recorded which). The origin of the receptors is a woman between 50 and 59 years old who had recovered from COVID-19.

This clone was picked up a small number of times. CDR3 DNA sequence: TGTGCCAGCAGCTTATTGACAGGGGTTGGAAACACCATATATTTT. Protein sequence: CASSLLTGVGNTIYF. The rearrangement joins TRBV11-2 to TRBJ1-3; 8 nucleotides align to TRBD1. Germline assignment: CDR1 SGHAT and CDR2 FQNNGV. The junction had 3 bases not matched to a gene; V was cut back by 2 bases and J by 3 bases. This CDR3 contains 15 residues.

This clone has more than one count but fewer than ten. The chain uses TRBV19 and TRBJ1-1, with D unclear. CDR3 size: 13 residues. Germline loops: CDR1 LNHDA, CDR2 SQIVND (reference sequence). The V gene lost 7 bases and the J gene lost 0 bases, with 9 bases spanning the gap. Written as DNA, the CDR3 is TGTGCCAGTACCCCGGGTCTGAACACTGAAGCTTTCTTT. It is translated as CASTPGLNTEAFF. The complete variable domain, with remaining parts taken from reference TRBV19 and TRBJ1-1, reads DGGITQSPKYLFRKEGQNVTLSCEQNLNHDAMYWYRQDPGQGLRLIYYSQIVNDFQKGDIAEGYSVSREKKESFPLTVTSAQKNPTAFYLCASTPGLNTEAFFGQGTRLTVV.

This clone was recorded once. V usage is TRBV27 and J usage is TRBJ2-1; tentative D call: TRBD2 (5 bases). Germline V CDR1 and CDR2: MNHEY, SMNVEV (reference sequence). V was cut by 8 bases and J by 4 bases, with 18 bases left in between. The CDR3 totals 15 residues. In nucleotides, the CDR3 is TGTGCCAGCCGAAGGGAGACTGAGCGTTACAATGAGCAGTTCTTC. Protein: CASRRETERYNEQFF.

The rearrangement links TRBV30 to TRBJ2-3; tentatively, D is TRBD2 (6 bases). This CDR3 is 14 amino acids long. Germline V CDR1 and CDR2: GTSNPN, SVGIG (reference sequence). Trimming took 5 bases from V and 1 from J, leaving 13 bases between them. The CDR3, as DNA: TGTGCCTGGGATAGCCGGAGGGGCACAGATACGCAGTATTTT. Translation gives CAWDSRRGTDTQYF.

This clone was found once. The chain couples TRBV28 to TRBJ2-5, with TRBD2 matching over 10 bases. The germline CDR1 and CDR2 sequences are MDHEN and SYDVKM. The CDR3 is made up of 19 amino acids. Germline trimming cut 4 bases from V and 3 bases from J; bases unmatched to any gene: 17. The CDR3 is CASSSNGGLAGVPKETQYF. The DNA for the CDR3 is TGTGCCAGCAGTTCGAACGGCGGGCTAGCGGGGGTTCCGAAAGAGACCCAGTACTTC. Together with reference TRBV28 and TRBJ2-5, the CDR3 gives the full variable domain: DVKVTQSSRYLVKRTGEKVFLECVQDMDHENMFWYRQDPGLGLRLIYFSYDVKMKEKGDIPEGYSVSREKKERFSLILESASTNQTSMYLCASSSNGGLAGVPKETQYFGPGTRLLVL.

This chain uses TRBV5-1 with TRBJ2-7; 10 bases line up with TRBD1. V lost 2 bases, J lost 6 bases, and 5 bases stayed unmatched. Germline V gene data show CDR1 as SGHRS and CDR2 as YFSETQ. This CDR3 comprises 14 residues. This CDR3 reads CASSFRDRGTEQYF. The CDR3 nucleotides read TGCGCCAGCAGCTTCCGGGACAGGGGCACCGAGCAGTACTTC.

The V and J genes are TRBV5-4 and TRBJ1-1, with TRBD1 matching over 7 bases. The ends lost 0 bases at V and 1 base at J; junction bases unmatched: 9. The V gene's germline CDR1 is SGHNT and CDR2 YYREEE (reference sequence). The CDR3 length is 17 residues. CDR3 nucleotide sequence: TGTGCCAGCAGCTTGGGTTGGGGACAGACCCAGAACACTGAAGCTTTCTTT. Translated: CASSLGWGQTQNTEAFF.

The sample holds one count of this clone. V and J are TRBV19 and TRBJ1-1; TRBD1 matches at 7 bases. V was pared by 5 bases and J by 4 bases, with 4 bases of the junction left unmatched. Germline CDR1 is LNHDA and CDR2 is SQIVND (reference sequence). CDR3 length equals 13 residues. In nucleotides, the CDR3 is TGTGCCAGTAGTCGACAGGGCTCCACTGAAGCTTTCTTT. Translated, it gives CASSRQGSTEAFF.

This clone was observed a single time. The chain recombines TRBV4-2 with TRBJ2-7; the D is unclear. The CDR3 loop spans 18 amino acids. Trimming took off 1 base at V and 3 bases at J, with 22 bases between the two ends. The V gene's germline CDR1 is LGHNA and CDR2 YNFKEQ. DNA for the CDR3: TGTGCCAGCAGCCAAGTCCTTGACGTTAACAACTACTTCTACGAGCAGTACTTC. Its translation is CASSQVLDVNNYFYEQYF.

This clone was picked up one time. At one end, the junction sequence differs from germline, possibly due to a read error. For the CDR3, the DNA is TGTGCCAGCAGGTTAGCGGGAGATGGTCCCCAAGAGACCCAGTACTTC. It yields the protein CASRLAGDGPQETQYF. This chain joins TRBV7-6 and TRBJ2-5, with 9 bases fitting TRBD2. Germline V gene data show CDR1 as SGHVS and CDR2 as FNYEAQ. The CDR3 is 16 amino acids.

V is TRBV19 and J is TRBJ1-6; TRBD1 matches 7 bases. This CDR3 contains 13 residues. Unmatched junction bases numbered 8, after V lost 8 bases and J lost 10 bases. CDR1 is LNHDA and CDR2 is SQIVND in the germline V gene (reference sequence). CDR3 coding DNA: TGTGCCAGTTCCGGGACAGAGGCCTCACCCCTCCACTTT. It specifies CASSGTEASPLHF.

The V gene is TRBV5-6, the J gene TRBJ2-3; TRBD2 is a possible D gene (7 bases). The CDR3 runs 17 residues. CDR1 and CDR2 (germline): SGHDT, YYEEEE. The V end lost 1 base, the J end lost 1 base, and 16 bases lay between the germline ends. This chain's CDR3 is CASSLPNRAGGTDTQYF. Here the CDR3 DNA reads TGTGCCAGCAGCTTGCCCAACAGGGCGGGGGGCACAGATACGCAGTATTTT.

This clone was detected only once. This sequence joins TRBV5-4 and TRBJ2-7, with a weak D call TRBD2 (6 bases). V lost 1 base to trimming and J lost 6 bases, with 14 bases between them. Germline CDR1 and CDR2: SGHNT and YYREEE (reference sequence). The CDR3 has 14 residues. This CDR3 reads CASSLIGSVAEQYF. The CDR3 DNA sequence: TGTGCCAGCAGCTTGATCGGGAGCGTGGCCGAGCAGTACTTC. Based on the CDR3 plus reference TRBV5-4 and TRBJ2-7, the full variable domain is ETGVTQSPTHLIKTRGQQVTLRCSSQSGHNTVSWYQQALGQGPQFIFQYYREEENGRGNFPPRFSGLQFPNYSSELNVNALELDDSALYLCASSLIGSVAEQYFGPGTRLTVT.

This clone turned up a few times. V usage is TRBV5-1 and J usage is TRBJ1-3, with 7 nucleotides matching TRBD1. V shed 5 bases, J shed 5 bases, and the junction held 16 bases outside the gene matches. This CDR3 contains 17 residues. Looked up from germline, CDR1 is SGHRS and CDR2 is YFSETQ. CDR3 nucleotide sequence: TGCGCCAGCAGTCTATTTGCCGTGGGACAGCGAAGAAACACCATATATTTT. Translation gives CASSLFAVGQRRNTIYF.

The DNA for the CDR3 is TGTGCCACCAGCAGAGATCGCCCCGGGGGGGCAGGAGAGCAGTACTTC. As protein: CATSRDRPGGAGEQYF. The rearrangement links TRBV15 to TRBJ2-7; 8 positions match TRBD2. The CDR3 consists of 16 residues. The germline CDR1 and CDR2 sequences are LNHNV and YYDKDF (reference sequence). The trim removed 0 bases at V and 7 bases at J, leaving 11 bases unmatched.

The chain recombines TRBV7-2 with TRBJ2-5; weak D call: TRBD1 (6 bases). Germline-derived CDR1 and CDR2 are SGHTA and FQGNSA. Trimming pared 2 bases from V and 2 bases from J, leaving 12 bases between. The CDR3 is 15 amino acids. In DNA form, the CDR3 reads TGTGCCAGCAGCTTACCACAGGGTACTCAAGAGACCCAGTACTTC. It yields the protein CASSLPQGTQETQYF.

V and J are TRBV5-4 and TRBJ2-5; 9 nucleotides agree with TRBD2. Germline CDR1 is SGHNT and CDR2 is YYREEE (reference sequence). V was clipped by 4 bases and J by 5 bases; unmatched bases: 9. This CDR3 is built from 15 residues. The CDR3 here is CASSQIVAGAETQYF. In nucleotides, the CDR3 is TGTGCCAGCAGCCAAATCGTAGCGGGGGCGGAGACCCAGTACTTC.

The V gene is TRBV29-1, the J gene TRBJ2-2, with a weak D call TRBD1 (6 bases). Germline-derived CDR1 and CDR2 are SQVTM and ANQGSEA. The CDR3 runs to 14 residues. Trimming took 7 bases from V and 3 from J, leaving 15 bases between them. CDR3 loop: CSAQRGGYTGELFF. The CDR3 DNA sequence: TGCAGCGCACAACGAGGGGGATACACCGGGGAGCTGTTTTTT.